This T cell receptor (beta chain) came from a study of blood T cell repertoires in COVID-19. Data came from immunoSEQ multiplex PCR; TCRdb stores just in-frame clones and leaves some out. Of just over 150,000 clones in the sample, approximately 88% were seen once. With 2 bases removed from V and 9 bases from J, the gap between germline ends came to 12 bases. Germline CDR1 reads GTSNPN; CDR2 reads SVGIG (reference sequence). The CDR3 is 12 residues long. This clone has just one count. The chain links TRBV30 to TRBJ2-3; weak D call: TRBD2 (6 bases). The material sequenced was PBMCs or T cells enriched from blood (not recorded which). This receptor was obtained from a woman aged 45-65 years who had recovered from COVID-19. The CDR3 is CAWSPRLGTQYF. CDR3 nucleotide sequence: TGTGCCTGGAGTCCCCGACTAGGCACGCAGTATTTT.